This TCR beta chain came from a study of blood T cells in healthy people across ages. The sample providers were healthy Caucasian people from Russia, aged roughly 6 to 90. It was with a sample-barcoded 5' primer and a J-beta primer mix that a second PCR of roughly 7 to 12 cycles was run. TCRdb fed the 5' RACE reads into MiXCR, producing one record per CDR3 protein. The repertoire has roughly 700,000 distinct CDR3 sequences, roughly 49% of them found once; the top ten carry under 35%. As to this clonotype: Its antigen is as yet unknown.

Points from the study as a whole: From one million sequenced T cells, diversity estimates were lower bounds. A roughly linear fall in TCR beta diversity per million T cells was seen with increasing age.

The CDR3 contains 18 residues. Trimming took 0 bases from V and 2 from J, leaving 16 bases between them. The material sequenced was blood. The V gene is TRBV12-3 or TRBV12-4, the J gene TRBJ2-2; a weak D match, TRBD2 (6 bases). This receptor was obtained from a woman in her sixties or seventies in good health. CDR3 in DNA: TGTGCCAGCAGTTTAGCATCGGGGGAGACTCCCAACACCGGGGAGCTGTTTTTT. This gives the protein CASSLASGETPNTGELFF.